Presented here are 23 T cell receptor beta chains from one specimen sequenced in a study of blood T cell repertoires in COVID-19. Sequenced by immunoSEQ multiplex PCR; TCRdb stores in-frame clones only, minus some. The sample carries about 300,000 clones, around 89% recorded once. Sequenced: peripheral blood. The receptor source for this set is a woman under 40 who had recovered from COVID-19.

The chain uses TRBV21-1 and TRBJ2-4; the table names TRBD1, a call not compared with the DNA. TRBV21-1 is termed a pseudogene. The length of the CDR3 is 16 residues. CDR3 amino acids: CASSKRSDSAKNIQYF. The CDR3 DNA is TGTGCCAGCAGCAAAAGATCGGACAGCGCCAAAAACATTCAGTACTTC.

The chain couples TRBV30 to TRBJ2-3; D gene ambiguous. The CDR3 totals 12 residues. V was trimmed by 2 bases and J by 6 bases, leaving 9 bases between them. The V gene's germline CDR1 is GTSNPN and CDR2 SVGIG (reference sequence). CDR3 nucleotide sequence: TGTGCCTGGAGTATCATGAGGGATACGCAGTATTTT. It specifies CAWSIMRDTQYF.

This chain uses TRBV18 with TRBJ2-7, with D maybe TRBD1 (5 bases). Germline loops: CDR1 KGHSH, CDR2 LQKENI. The V and J ends lost 2 bases and 7 bases respectively, with 9 bases between them. The CDR3 totals 12 residues. The CDR3 sequence is CASSPGAGEQYF. The DNA for the CDR3 is TGTGCCAGCTCACCAGGGGCAGGTGAGCAGTACTTC.

The V gene is TRBV5-1, the J gene TRBJ2-5; TRBD2 is a possible D gene (5 bases). The V and J ends lost 0 bases and 0 bases respectively, with 9 bases between them. The CDR3 loop spans 15 amino acids. Germline V CDR1 and CDR2: SGHRS, YFSETQ. The CDR3 reads CASSLAGIYQETQYF. CDR3 nucleotide sequence: TGCGCCAGCAGCTTGGCGGGGATATACCAAGAGACCCAGTACTTC.

The V call is TRBV11-1, the J call TRBJ2-1; D is uncertain. Germline V gene sequence: CDR1 SGHAT, CDR2 FQDESV (reference sequence). With 3 bases removed from V and 4 bases from J, the gap between germline ends came to 7 bases. CDR3 length equals 13 residues. CDR3 residues: CASSLARYNEQFF. The CDR3 coding sequence is TGTGCCAGCAGCTTGGCCAGGTACAATGAGCAGTTCTTC.

V and J are TRBV6-2 or TRBV6-3 and TRBJ2-1; maybe TRBD2 (7 bases). The V gene's germline CDR1 is MNHEY and CDR2 SVGEGT. The CDR3 is 18 amino acids. V gave up 4 bases and J gave up 0 bases, with 19 bases separating them. Here the CDR3 reads CASSFPIGGGSSYNEQFF. The CDR3 coding sequence is TGTGCCAGCAGTTTCCCGATCGGGGGCGGGAGCTCCTACAATGAGCAGTTCTTC.

The V gene is TRBV9, the J gene TRBJ2-7, with TRBD1 as a possible D gene (6 bases). This CDR3 is 14 amino acids long. Germline V gene lookup returns CDR1 SGDLS and CDR2 YYNGEE. Between the trimmed V and J ends, which lost 4 bases and 3 bases, there was a span of 14 bases. CDR3 DNA: TGTGCCAGCAGCCCTGGGACACAAGGCTACGAGCAGTACTTC. This translates into CASSPGTQGYEQYF.

The V gene is TRBV7-9, the J gene TRBJ1-1; D gene uncertain. The V gene's germline CDR1 is SEHNR and CDR2 FQNEAQ (reference sequence). The germline V and J ends were trimmed by 6 bases and 0 bases, with 8 bases remaining between them. This CDR3 has 13 residues. The CDR3 region has the DNA TGTGCCAGCAGAACTCTAGTGAACACTGAAGCTTTCTTT. Encoded protein: CASRTLVNTEAFF.

This clone was seen only a few times. The chain combines TRBV5-6 with TRBJ1-4, with D perhaps TRBD1 (5 bases). With 2 bases removed from V and 7 bases from J, the gap between germline ends came to 15 bases. Germline-derived CDR1 and CDR2 are SGHDT and YYEEEE. The CDR3 is made up of 15 amino acids. For the CDR3, the DNA is TGTGCCAGCAGCTTTTCCGGGGCCGGGAGTGAAAAACTGTTTTTT. Protein: CASSFSGAGSEKLFF.

The rearrangement uses TRBV7-2 and TRBJ2-7; 9 bases agree with TRBD1. V shed 6 bases and J 3 bases; nucleotides not matched to a gene: 9. The CDR3 sequence is 15 residues long. The germline CDR1 and CDR2 sequences are SGHTA and FQGNSA. The CDR3 reads CASSSHGTGFYEQYF. CDR3 bases: TGTGCCAGCAGTTCCCACGGGACAGGGTTCTACGAGCAGTACTTC.

The V gene is TRBV7-3, the J gene TRBJ1-1; tentative D call: TRBD1 (6 bases). The V and J ends lost 5 bases and 1 base respectively, with 8 bases between them. The CDR3 sequence is 13 residues long. The germline gives CDR1 SGHTA, CDR2 FQGTGA. The CDR3 protein is CASSRQENTEAFF. The CDR3 DNA sequence: TGTGCCAGCAGCAGACAGGAGAACACTGAAGCTTTCTTT.

DNA of the CDR3: TGTGCCAGCAGCCCGGGACAGGGCCCGTATCAGCCCCAGCATTTT. Translated: CASSPGQGPYQPQHF. The chain employs TRBV7-2 and TRBJ1-5; 9 bases line up with TRBD1. CDR3 size: 15 residues. Germline V gene lookup returns CDR1 SGHTA and CDR2 FQGNSA. V lost 5 bases to trimming and J lost 5 bases; unmatched junction nucleotides: 7.

The J gene is TRBJ1-3, the V gene TRBV7-2; the D gene is possibly TRBD1 (5 bases). Germline values: CDR1 SGHTA, CDR2 FQGNSA. The CDR3 covers 17 residues. Between the trimmed V and J ends, which lost 1 base and 1 base, there was a span of 14 bases. In DNA, the CDR3 is TGTGCCAGCAGCTTAGAACAGGCCGTTTTTTCTGGAAACACCATATATTTT. This translates into CASSLEQAVFSGNTIYF.

Worth noting for this clone: Germline is not matched at one junction end, which may reflect a read error. This sequence joins TRBV7-9 and TRBJ1-2, with no clear D. Germline CDR1 reads SEHNR; CDR2 reads FQNEAQ (reference sequence). This CDR3 comprises 10 residues. CDR3 protein: CASSLDLQVF. The CDR3 DNA sequence: TGTGCCAGCAGCTTAGATTTGCAGGTCTTC.

This chain joins TRBV11-2 and TRBJ2-2; D gene ambiguous. The germline CDR1 and CDR2 sequences are SGHAT and FQNNGV. The CDR3 sequence is 14 residues long. V was shortened by 3 bases and J by 0 bases, with 5 bases between the two germline ends. The CDR3 protein is CASSFQTNTGELFF. As DNA, the CDR3 is TGTGCCAGCAGCTTCCAAACGAACACCGGGGAGCTGTTTTTT.

The chain has TRBV5-5 and TRBJ1-2; D is possibly TRBD1 (6 bases). V lost 4 bases and J lost 3, with 19 bases in between. CDR3 length: 16 amino acids. From germline, CDR1 is SGHKS and CDR2 YYEKEE (reference sequence). As DNA, the CDR3 is TGTGCCAGCAGCGGGGAGAGGGGCAACAGGGACTATGGCTACACCTTC. Amino acid sequence: CASSGERGNRDYGYTF.

This clone was counted a few times. The chain couples TRBV7-9 to TRBJ1-2; 11 bases are shared with TRBD1. Germline V gene lookup returns CDR1 SEHNR and CDR2 FQNEAQ (reference sequence). The V segment lost 4 bases and the J segment 2 bases; nucleotides outside the gene matches: 9. The CDR3 sequence is 17 residues long. The CDR3 DNA follows: TGTGCCAGCAGCTGGACAGGGGGCGGTCCGGGAAACTATGGCTACACCTTC. This codes for CASSWTGGGPGNYGYTF.

The chain links TRBV3-1 (or the pseudogene TRBV3-2) to TRBJ2-5, with D tentatively TRBD1 (5 bases). This CDR3 is built from 14 residues. V was pared by 3 bases and J by 4 bases, with 12 bases between. CDR1 is LGHDT, CDR2 YNNKEL, per germline (reference sequence). CDR3 residues: CASSQGPGGETQYF. For the CDR3, the DNA is TGTGCCAGCAGCCAGGGGCCGGGCGGAGAGACCCAGTACTTC.

The V call is TRBV25-1, the J call TRBJ1-4; 8 bases are a match to TRBD1. Germline lookup yields CDR1 MGHDK and CDR2 SYGVNS. J lost 5 bases, V lost 6 bases, and 11 bases had no gene match. This CDR3 has 16 residues. The CDR3 region has the DNA TGTGCCAGCAGACACACCGGGACAGGAAAGAATGAAAAACTGTTTTTT. It is translated as CASRHTGTGKNEKLFF.

The rearrangement links TRBV24-1 to TRBJ1-4; 11 positions match TRBD1. The CDR3 totals 15 residues. Unmatched junction bases numbered 4, after V lost 3 bases and J lost 8 bases. From germline, CDR1 is KGHDR and CDR2 SFDVKD. The DNA for the CDR3 is TGTGCCACCAGTGATCAGGGACAGGGGGGAGAAAAACTGTTTTTT. This gives the protein CATSDQGQGGEKLFF.

This clone was recorded a few times. The rearrangement uses TRBV20-1 and TRBJ2-1, with D maybe TRBD1 (5 bases). This CDR3 has 9 amino acids. Germline CDR1 and CDR2: DFQATT and SNEGSKA (reference sequence). CDR3 DNA: TGCAGAGGGGCTCGAGAGCAGTTCTTC. Translation: CRGAREQFF.

This clone was seen once. The chain combines TRBV19 with TRBJ1-5; 11 bases agree with TRBD1. This CDR3 is 18 amino acids long. Trimming took 3 bases from V and 3 from J; bases not matched to a gene: 10. Germline V gene sequence: CDR1 LNHDA, CDR2 SQIVND (reference sequence). CDR3 amino acids: CASSILRGQGGLNQPQHF. Here the CDR3 DNA reads TGTGCCAGTAGTATCCTAAGGGGACAGGGGGGACTCAATCAGCCCCAGCATTTT.

This clone came up once. This chain connects TRBV14 to TRBJ1-4; possible D gene TRBD1, 6 bases. CDR3 length equals 17 residues. Germline loops: CDR1 SGHDN, CDR2 FVKESK. Between the trimmed V and J ends, which lost 0 bases and 8 bases, there was a span of 19 bases. This CDR3 reads CASSQERSGGAWEKLFF. CDR3 in DNA: TGTGCCAGCAGCCAAGAGAGAAGCGGGGGCGCGTGGGAAAAACTGTTTTTT.